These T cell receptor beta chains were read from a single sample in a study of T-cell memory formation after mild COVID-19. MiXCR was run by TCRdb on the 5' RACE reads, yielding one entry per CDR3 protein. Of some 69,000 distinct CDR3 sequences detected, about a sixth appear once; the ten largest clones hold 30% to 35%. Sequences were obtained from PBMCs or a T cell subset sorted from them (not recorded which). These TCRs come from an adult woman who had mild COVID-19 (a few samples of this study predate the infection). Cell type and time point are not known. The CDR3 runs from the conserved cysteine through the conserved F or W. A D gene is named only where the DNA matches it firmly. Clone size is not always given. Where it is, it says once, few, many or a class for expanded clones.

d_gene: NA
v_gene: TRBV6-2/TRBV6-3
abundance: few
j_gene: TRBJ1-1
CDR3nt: TGTGCCAGCAGAAACTTTGGGGTAGGTGAAGCTTTCTTT
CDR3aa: CASRNFGVGEAFF

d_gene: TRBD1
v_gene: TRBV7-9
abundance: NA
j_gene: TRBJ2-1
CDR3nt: TGTGCCAGCAGCTTCGCCGGTGGACAGGGGAATGAGCAGTTCTTC
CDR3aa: CASSFAGGQGNEQFF

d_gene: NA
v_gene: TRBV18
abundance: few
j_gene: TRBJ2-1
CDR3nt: TGTGCCAGCTCACCATCGTTCCCCCAGGGGACTCCCAATGAGCAGTTCTTC
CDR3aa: CASSPSFPQGTPNEQFF

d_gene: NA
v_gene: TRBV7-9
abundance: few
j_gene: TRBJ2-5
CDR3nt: TGTGCCAGCAGCTTAGTCCGTTCGGCGGAGACCCAGTACTTC
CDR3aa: CASSLVRSAETQYF

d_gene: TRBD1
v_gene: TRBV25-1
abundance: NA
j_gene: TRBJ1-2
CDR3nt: TGTGCCAGCAGTGAAACCGGGACAGGGGTCTATGGCTACACCTTC
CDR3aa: CASSETGTGVYGYTF

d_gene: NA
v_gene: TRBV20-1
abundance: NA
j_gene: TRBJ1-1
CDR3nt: TGCAGTGCCAACCACGCCCGACAGGTTGAAGCTTTCTTT
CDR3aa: CSANHARQVEAFF

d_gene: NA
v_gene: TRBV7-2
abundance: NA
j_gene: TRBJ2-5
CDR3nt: TGTGCCAGCAGCTTGGCGGATTGGCGGGAGACCCAGTACTTC
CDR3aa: CASSLADWRETQYF

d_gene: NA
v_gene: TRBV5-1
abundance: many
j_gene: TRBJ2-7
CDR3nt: TGCGCCAGCAGCTTAGCAGGGGGGACCTACGAGCAGTACTTC
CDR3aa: CASSLAGGTYEQYF

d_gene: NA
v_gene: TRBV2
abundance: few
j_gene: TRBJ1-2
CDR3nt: TGTGCCAGCAGTGAAGTACCAGGGACGGGAGGCTACACCTTC
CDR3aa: CASSEVPGTGGYTF

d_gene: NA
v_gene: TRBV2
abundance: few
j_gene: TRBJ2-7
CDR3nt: TGTGCCAGCAGGACGGACAGTTCTACCTACGAGCAGTACTTC
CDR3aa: CASRTDSSTYEQYF

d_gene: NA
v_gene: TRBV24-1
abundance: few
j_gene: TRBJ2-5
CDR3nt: TGTGCCACCAGTGACCCGATGTCGGGAGTCGGAGAGACCCAGTACTTC
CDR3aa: CATSDPMSGVGETQYF

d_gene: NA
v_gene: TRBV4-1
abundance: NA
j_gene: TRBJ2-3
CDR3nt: TGCGCCAGCAGCCAAGACTCAGGGTTGGCAGATACGCAGTATTTT
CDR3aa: CASSQDSGLADTQYF

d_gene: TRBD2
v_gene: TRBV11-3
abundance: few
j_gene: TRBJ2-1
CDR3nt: TGTGCCAGCAGCTTCCACTTGGGACTAGCGGGAGACGTACAGTTCTTC
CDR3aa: CASSFHLGLAGDVQFF

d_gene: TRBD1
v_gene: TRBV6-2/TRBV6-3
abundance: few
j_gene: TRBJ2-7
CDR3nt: TGTGCCAGCTACTCCGTCTCCCGGGACAGGCCTCCCCACGAGCAGTACTTC
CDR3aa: CASYSVSRDRPPHEQYF

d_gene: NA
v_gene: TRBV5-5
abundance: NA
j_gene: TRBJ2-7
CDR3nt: TGTGCCAGCAGCTTGGACATAATCGGGTACGAGCAGTACTTC
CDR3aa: CASSLDIIGYEQYF

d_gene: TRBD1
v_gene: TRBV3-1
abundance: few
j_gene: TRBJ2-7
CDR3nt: TGTGCCAGCAGCGCAACCGGACAGGGATTCTACGAGCAGTACTTC
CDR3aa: CASSATGQGFYEQYF

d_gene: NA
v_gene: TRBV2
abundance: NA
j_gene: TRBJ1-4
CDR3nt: TGTGCCAGCAGTGAATGGTCCCAGGAAAAACTGTTTTTT
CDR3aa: CASSEWSQEKLFF

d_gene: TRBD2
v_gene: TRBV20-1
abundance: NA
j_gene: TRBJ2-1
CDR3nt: TGCAGTGCTAGAGATCTCGAGCGGGAGAACAATGAGCAGTTCTTC
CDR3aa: CSARDLERENNEQFF

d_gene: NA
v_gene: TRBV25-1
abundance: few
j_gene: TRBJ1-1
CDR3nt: TGTGCCAGCTGGGACATCACTGAAGCTTTCTTT
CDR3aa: CASWDITEAFF

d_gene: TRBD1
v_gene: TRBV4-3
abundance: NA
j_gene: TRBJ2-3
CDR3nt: TGCGCCAGCCGATCTGGCCGACAGGGTAGCGCAGATACGCAGTATTTT
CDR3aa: CASRSGRQGSADTQYF

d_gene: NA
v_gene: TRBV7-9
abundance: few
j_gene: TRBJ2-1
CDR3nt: TGTGCCAGCAGCCCCGGGTCCTATGAGCAGTTCTTC
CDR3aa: CASSPGSYEQFF

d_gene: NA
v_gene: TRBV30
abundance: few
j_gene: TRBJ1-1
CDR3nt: TGTGCCTGGAGTGTACTTGGTACATCCAATGCTTTCTTT
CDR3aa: CAWSVLGTSNAFF